This TCR beta chain derives from a study of a mutant IDH1 vaccine in newly diagnosed glioma. Study as a whole: Before enrollment, the patients had been treated with radiotherapy alone, temozolomide alone, or both together. Most of them had received both. Study findings and constraints: Induction of immune responses by the vaccine occurred in about 95% of patients. Seemingly, pseudoprogression had no relation to changes in the top peripheral T cell clonotypes.

The length of the CDR3 is 14 residues. The V gene's germline CDR1 is MNHEY and CDR2 SVGAGI. The V end lost 5 bases, the J end lost 0 bases, and 11 bases lay between the germline ends. TCRdb's copy holds only in-frame clones and misses some; the assay was immunoSEQ multiplex PCR. The sample lists around 26,000 clones; roughly 80% were seen once. Notes on this clone: Its target is unknown.

Time point indicated: week 23, last vaccination. Each vaccine dose was 300 ug of mutant IDH1 20-mer peptide, with topical imiquimod. The gene calls are TRBV6-5 and TRBJ2-7, with D unclear. The sequence was obtained from a woman aged 25 to 39 with glioma. The sample consisted of PBMCs, taken from a glioma patient whose treatment included an IDH1 peptide vaccine. This CDR3 is CASSPYTGSYEQYF. CDR3 DNA sequence: TGTGCCAGCAGTCCCTACACTGGCTCCTACGAGCAGTACTTC.